Listed here are 15 T cell receptor beta chains from one sample, sequenced in a study of CD8+ T cells in alopecia areata. Once RNA had been extracted, it was reverse transcribed into cDNA to act as the sequencing template. The method was immunoSEQ multiplex PCR; TCRdb's version includes in-frame clones alone and lacks a portion of them. The sample holds approximately 130,000 clones; around 50% are singletons and the top ten take over 9.5%. Sequences were obtained from NKG2D-low CD8+ T cells sorted from blood. Source of these receptors: a human donor with alopecia areata.

This rearrangement joins TRBV30 to TRBJ2-1, with D perhaps being TRBD1 or TRBD2 (5 bases each). The CDR3 loop spans 13 amino acids. Germline assignment: CDR1 GTSNPN and CDR2 SVGIG (reference sequence). The ends were cut back, 5 bases at V and 9 bases at J, with 17 bases in the middle. The CDR3 DNA reads as TGTGCCTGGCGCATAGTGGGGGATGGTGAGCAGTTCTTC. This encodes CAWRIVGDGEQFF.

This chain links TRBV30 with TRBJ2-1; TRBD2 agrees at 10 bases. From germline, CDR1 is GTSNPN and CDR2 SVGIG (reference sequence). V was clipped by 0 bases and J by 7 bases; unmatched bases: 3. This CDR3 is built from 14 residues. DNA for the CDR3: TGTGCCTGGAGTGTCTCAGCGGGGGGGAATGAGCAGTTCTTC. Protein product: CAWSVSAGGNEQFF. Combining the CDR3 with reference TRBV30 and TRBJ2-1 gives the whole variable domain SQTIHQWPATLVQPVGSPLSLECTVEGTSNPNLYWYRQAAGRGLQLLFYSVGIGQISSEVPQNLSASRPQDRQFILSSKKLLLSDSGFYLCAWSVSAGGNEQFFGPGTRLTVL.

This clone was seen a handful of times. The genes are TRBV6-5 and TRBJ2-5; 8 bases map to TRBD1. Trimming removed 1 base from V and 1 base from J; junction bases left unmatched: 2. CDR3 length equals 15 residues. Germline V lookup: CDR1 MNHEY, CDR2 SVGAGI. The CDR3 sequence: CASSYFGQGQETQYF. For the CDR3, the DNA is TGTGCCAGCAGTTACTTTGGACAGGGCCAAGAGACCCAGTACTTC.

The rearrangement uses TRBV29-1 and TRBJ1-2, with unresolved D. Germline V CDR1 and CDR2: SQVTM, ANQGSEA. CDR3 size: 13 residues. With 3 bases removed from V and 0 bases from J, the gap between germline ends came to 8 bases. The CDR3 region has the DNA TGCAGCGTTGATGGGAGGGCTAACTATGGCTACACCTTC. It translates to CSVDGRANYGYTF.

The rearrangement uses TRBV7-9 and TRBJ1-1; D is unclear. This CDR3 is 14 amino acids long. Trimming pared 2 bases from V and 3 bases from J, leaving 10 bases between. Germline V CDR1 and CDR2: SEHNR, FQNEAQ (reference sequence). CDR3 residues: CASSLPGGDTEAFF. The CDR3 DNA is TGTGCCAGCAGCTTACCCGGCGGGGACACTGAAGCTTTCTTT.

The genes are TRBV27 and TRBJ1-2, with TRBD1 as a possible D gene (6 bases). Deletions cut 6 bases from V and 8 bases from J, with 16 bases between. The CDR3 covers 13 residues. Germline CDR1 is MNHEY and CDR2 is SMNVEV (reference sequence). As DNA, the CDR3 is TGTGCCAGCAGCCCGGGGGGGGCGTCCGGCTACACCTTC. Translated, it gives CASSPGGASGYTF.

The chain recombines TRBV29-1 with TRBJ2-5, with 7 bases aligning to TRBD1. Germline V CDR1 and CDR2: SQVTM, ANQGSEA. V was clipped by 7 bases and J by 2 bases; unmatched bases: 10. CDR3 length equals 14 residues. CDR3 region: CSASGTEIQETQYF. The CDR3 coding sequence is TGCAGCGCCTCCGGGACAGAAATTCAAGAGACCCAGTACTTC.

The sample holds one count of this clone. V usage is TRBV9 and J usage is TRBJ2-2; D unclear. Germline assignment: CDR1 SGDLS and CDR2 YYNGEE. The CDR3 runs 19 residues. The germline V and J ends were trimmed by 1 base and 1 base, with 20 bases remaining between them. The CDR3 loop reads CASSVRARSLEMNTGELFF. In DNA form, the CDR3 reads TGTGCCAGCAGCGTACGAGCGAGAAGCCTGGAGATGAACACCGGGGAGCTGTTTTTT.

V gene TRBV29-1 combines with J gene TRBJ2-3, with D unresolved. Germline lookup yields CDR1 SQVTM and CDR2 ANQGSEA. V lost 7 bases, J lost 3 bases, and 17 bases lay in between. This CDR3 comprises 14 residues. The CDR3 here is CSGEPDVGTDTQYF. The CDR3 DNA is TGCAGCGGTGAGCCCGATGTGGGGACAGATACGCAGTATTTT.

J is TRBJ2-4 and V is TRBV9, with TRBD1 as a possible D gene (6 bases). The CDR3 consists of 15 residues. V was clipped by 0 bases and J by 6 bases, with 13 bases between them. Germline assignment: CDR1 SGDLS and CDR2 YYNGEE. The CDR3 region is CASSVGGHKANIQYF. The CDR3, as DNA: TGTGCCAGCAGCGTAGGGGGACATAAGGCAAACATTCAGTACTTC.

The chain is built from TRBV12-5 and TRBJ2-1; TRBD1 or TRBD2 may be the D gene (5 bases each). This CDR3 contains 15 residues. The germline V gene encodes CDR1 LGHNT and CDR2 FRNRAP. V lost 5 bases and J 4 bases, leaving 15 bases between the germline ends. The CDR3 protein is CASGRSRGRYNEQFF. CDR3 nucleotide sequence: TGTGCTAGTGGTAGGTCGAGGGGCAGGTACAATGAGCAGTTCTTC.

Only a few counts were recorded for this clone. The chain links TRBV29-1 to TRBJ2-7, with 11 bases that match TRBD1. This CDR3 region has 12 residues. The J segment lost 12 bases and the V segment lost 0 bases, leaving 4 bases of the junction unmatched. CDR1 and CDR2 from the germline V gene are SQVTM and ANQGSEA. The CDR3 DNA follows: TGCAGCGTTGAAGAGGGACAGGGGGTCGCGTACTTC. Its translation is CSVEEGQGVAYF.

CDR3 amino acids: CASSFRAGEQYF. The CDR3 DNA reads as TGTGCCAGCAGTTTTAGGGCAGGTGAGCAGTACTTC. V is TRBV27 and J is TRBJ2-7; the D is unclear. The length of the CDR3 is 12 residues. Per germline, CDR1 MNHEY and CDR2 SMNVEV (reference sequence). Trimming cost V 3 bases and J 7 bases, with 10 bases left between them.

The chain employs TRBV2 and TRBJ1-1, with TRBD1 as a possible D gene (5 bases). V lost 8 bases to trimming and J lost 4 bases, with 8 bases between them. Germline V CDR1 and CDR2: SNHLY, FYNNEI. CDR3 length: 11 amino acids. The CDR3: CASLGGTEAFF. CDR3 coding DNA: TGTGCCAGCCTCGGGGGCACTGAAGCTTTCTTT.

This chain links TRBV7-9 with TRBJ2-2; no clear D. The germline V gene encodes CDR1 SEHNR and CDR2 FQNEAQ (reference sequence). This CDR3 comprises 12 residues. V shed 10 bases and J shed 5 bases, with 11 bases lying between them. The CDR3 DNA reads as TGTGCCAACGCCCGAGATACCGGGGAGCTGTTTTTT. Encoded protein: CANARDTGELFF.